This TCR beta chain was captured by sequencing in a study of blood T cell repertoires in COVID-19. Overall study context: Whether acute or convalescent, the COVID-19 samples came from the United States, Italy and Spain. Sources were T cells, B-cell-depleted T cells, or PBMCs; the material itself was cDNA or gDNA.

Per the original data handling: Reference gene primers were amplified, and this amplification served to estimate nucleated cell counts. Profiled with immunoSEQ multiplex PCR; TCRdb holds only in-frame clones, not every one. The V and J calls and clone size are taken from that table; D and trimming were inferred from the DNA. This sample yields approximately 270,000 clones, of which roughly 83% are seen a single time; roughly 10% belongs to the top ten. Sequenced sample: peripheral blood. This clonotype was obtained from a man aged 80 or over with acute or convalescent COVID-19.

Here the CDR3 DNA reads TGTGCCTTAGAGGGACAAATTATGAACACTGAAGCTTTCTTT. This encodes CALEGQIMNTEAFF. V is TRBV30 and J is TRBJ1-1, with a possible D match to TRBD1 (6 bases). From germline, CDR1 is GTSNPN and CDR2 SVGIG (reference sequence). This CDR3 has 14 amino acids. V was cut by 7 bases and J by 0 bases, with 15 bases left in between.